This T cell receptor (beta chain) derives from a study of cytomegalovirus exposure and HLA in healthy donors. V shed 2 bases, J shed 2 bases, and the junction held 6 bases outside the gene matches. CDR1 and CDR2 (germline): MNHNY, SVGAGI (reference sequence). CDR3 length: 16 amino acids. The PCR employed 60 Vbeta primers together with 13 Jbeta primers. As processed by the authors: In a later analysis, of approximately 81 million unique beta chains, approximately 10 million appeared in at least two donors. The table came from immunoSEQ multiplex PCR; TCRdb's copy has only in-frame clones and leaves some out. V and J calls and clone size are given by that table; D and trimming were obtained from the DNA. This table lists 180,000 or so clones.

The chain links TRBV6-6 to TRBJ2-3; 8 bases match TRBD2. This clonotype was obtained from a boy aged 5-17 years in good health and CMV-seronegative. Sample: PBMCs. CDR3 sequence reads: CASSYGGGSYTDTQYF. The CDR3 DNA follows: TGTGCCAGCAGTTACGGCGGGGGGTCTTACACAGATACGCAGTATTTT.